The rows below give T cell receptor beta chains drawn from one sample of a study of blood T cell repertoires in COVID-19. The method was immunoSEQ multiplex PCR; TCRdb's version includes in-frame clones alone and lacks a portion of them. The sample gives 200,000 or so clones, roughly 90% of which show up once; about 0.72% is in the top ten. The specimen sequenced was peripheral blood. These receptors came from a woman aged 70-85 years with acute or convalescent COVID-19. Each CDR3 is given with its conserved first and last residue. D genes are given only for firm matches. Clone size, where shown, is once, few, many, or a class for clones that have expanded.

abundance: .
d_gene: .
j_gene: TRBJ2-1
v_gene: TRBV24-1
CDR3aa: CATSRNYEQFF
CDR3nt: TGTGCCACCAGCCGAAACTATGAGCAGTTCTTC

abundance: once
d_gene: TRBD1
j_gene: TRBJ2-1
v_gene: TRBV27
CDR3aa: CATKTGGRYNEQFF
CDR3nt: TGTGCCACGAAGACAGGGGGACGCTACAATGAGCAGTTCTTC

abundance: .
d_gene: TRBD1
j_gene: TRBJ1-1
v_gene: TRBV10-3
CDR3aa: CALRGQGNTEAFF
CDR3nt: TGTGCCCTCAGGGGGCAAGGGAACACTGAAGCTTTCTTT

abundance: .
d_gene: .
j_gene: TRBJ2-6
v_gene: TRBV18
CDR3aa: CASSPPGLIAAGANVLTF
CDR3nt: TGTGCCAGCTCACCACCGGGACTCATAGCCGCTGGGGCCAACGTCCTGACTTTC

abundance: .
d_gene: .
j_gene: TRBJ1-2
v_gene: TRBV4-2
CDR3aa: CASSQDQGFRGGYTF
CDR3nt: TGTGCCAGCAGCCAAGATCAGGGCTTTCGAGGCGGCTACACCTTC

abundance: once
d_gene: .
j_gene: TRBJ2-6
v_gene: TRBV21-1
CDR3aa: CASSPRGPSGANVLTF
CDR3nt: TGTGCCAGCAGCCCCCGAGGGCCGTCTGGGGCCAACGTCCTGACTTTC

abundance: .
d_gene: .
j_gene: TRBJ1-5
v_gene: TRBV2
CDR3aa: CASSEFRQPQHF
CDR3nt: TGTGCCAGCAGTGAATTCCGTCAGCCCCAGCATTTT

abundance: .
d_gene: .
j_gene: TRBJ2-3
v_gene: TRBV27
CDR3aa: CASSRLGAADTQYF
CDR3nt: TGTGCCAGCAGTCGACTAGGCGCCGCAGATACGCAGTATTTT

abundance: few
d_gene: .
j_gene: TRBJ2-7
v_gene: TRBV25-1
CDR3aa: CAGGEWGEQYF
CDR3nt: TGTGCCGGGGGCGAATGGGGCGAGCAGTACTTC

abundance: .
d_gene: .
j_gene: TRBJ1-5
v_gene: TRBV18
CDR3aa: CASSPDYGSNQPQHF
CDR3nt: TGTGCCAGCTCACCCGACTATGGGAGCAATCAGCCCCAGCATTTT

abundance: once
d_gene: .
j_gene: TRBJ2-7
v_gene: TRBV5-1
CDR3aa: CASSEDMPPSYEQYF
CDR3nt: TGCGCCAGCAGCGAAGACATGCCCCCCTCCTACGAGCAGTACTTC

abundance: .
d_gene: .
j_gene: TRBJ2-6
v_gene: TRBV10-2
CDR3aa: CASSSYGTFSFSGANVLTF
CDR3nt: TGCGCCAGCAGTTCATATGGGACTTTTTCCTTCTCTGGGGCCAACGTCCTGACTTTC

abundance: .
d_gene: TRBD1
j_gene: TRBJ2-2
v_gene: TRBV5-1
CDR3aa: CASSLGGQANTGELFF
CDR3nt: TGCGCCAGCAGCTTGGGGGGACAGGCGAACACCGGGGAGCTGTTTTTT

abundance: .
d_gene: .
j_gene: TRBJ2-3
v_gene: TRBV7-9
CDR3aa: CASSLEGRTDTQYF
CDR3nt: TGTGCCAGCAGCTTAGAGGGGCGCACAGATACGCAGTATTTT

abundance: .
d_gene: TRBD2
j_gene: TRBJ2-3
v_gene: TRBV5-1
CDR3aa: CASSFNPAGGSDTQYF
CDR3nt: TGCGCCAGCAGCTTTAATCCAGCGGGAGGGTCAGATACGCAGTATTTT

abundance: .
d_gene: .
j_gene: TRBJ2-5
v_gene: TRBV12-5
CDR3aa: CASGLSTGDGGETQYF
CDR3nt: TGTGCTAGTGGTTTGTCCACGGGGGACGGGGGAGAGACCCAGTACTTC

abundance: .
d_gene: .
j_gene: TRBJ1-5
v_gene: TRBV5-5
CDR3aa: CASSLRPAARGQPQHF
CDR3nt: TGTGCCAGCAGCCTACGCCCGGCAGCTAGGGGTCAGCCCCAGCATTTT

abundance: .
d_gene: .
j_gene: TRBJ1-3
v_gene: TRBV5-1
CDR3aa: CASSLVGGISGNTIYF
CDR3nt: TGCGCCAGCAGCTTGGTCGGGGGAATCTCTGGAAACACCATATATTTT

abundance: .
d_gene: TRBD2
j_gene: TRBJ2-1
v_gene: TRBV9
CDR3aa: CASSPGTSGRGEQFF
CDR3nt: TGTGCCAGCAGCCCTGGGACTAGCGGGAGGGGTGAGCAGTTCTTC

abundance: .
d_gene: .
j_gene: TRBJ1-3
v_gene: TRBV18
CDR3aa: CASSPGGGLLGGRNTIYF
CDR3nt: TGTGCCAGCTCACCAGGTGGCGGTCTTCTCGGGGGAAGAAACACCATATATTTT

abundance: .
d_gene: TRBD2
j_gene: TRBJ2-7
v_gene: TRBV5-4
CDR3aa: CASSVLRGGNEQYF
CDR3nt: TGTGCCAGCAGCGTTTTGAGGGGAGGGAACGAGCAGTACTTC

abundance: .
d_gene: TRBD2
j_gene: TRBJ2-1
v_gene: TRBV7-7
CDR3aa: CASSRLEVVAGYNEQFF
CDR3nt: TGTGCCAGCAGCCGTCTAGAGGTGGTAGCGGGGTACAATGAGCAGTTCTTC

abundance: .
d_gene: TRBD2
j_gene: TRBJ2-5
v_gene: TRBV29-1
CDR3aa: CSVVGGTNGETQYF
CDR3nt: TGCAGCGTTGTAGGCGGGACTAATGGGGAGACCCAGTACTTC

abundance: .
d_gene: TRBD1
j_gene: TRBJ1-3
v_gene: TRBV7-9
CDR3aa: CASRGQLYSGNTIYF
CDR3nt: TGTGCCAGCAGGGGACAGCTTTACTCTGGAAACACCATATATTTT

abundance: .
d_gene: TRBD1
j_gene: TRBJ2-7
v_gene: TRBV27
CDR3aa: CASRSDPGQADYEQYF
CDR3nt: TGTGCCAGCAGATCAGATCCGGGACAGGCGGACTACGAGCAGTACTTC

abundance: .
d_gene: .
j_gene: TRBJ2-5
v_gene: TRBV5-6
CDR3aa: CASSLRGQETQYF
CDR3nt: TGTGCCAGCAGCTTGCGGGGGCAAGAGACCCAGTACTTC

abundance: .
d_gene: .
j_gene: TRBJ1-2
v_gene: TRBV5-1
CDR3aa: CASSFAPSDYGYTF
CDR3nt: TGCGCCAGCAGCTTCGCTCCGTCAGACTATGGCTACACCTTC